Reported below is one TCR beta chain. This entry comes from a study of control samples from healthy donors and cancer patients. CDR1 is SEHNR, CDR2 FQNEAQ, per germline (reference sequence). The CDR3 loop spans 13 amino acids. Trimming removed 2 bases at V and 8 bases at J, with 10 bases between. Sequenced by immunoSEQ multiplex PCR; TCRdb stores in-frame clones only, minus some. The profile covers 130,000 or so clones, with around nine tenths appearing a single time and roughly 12% taken by the ten largest. Material for sequencing was blood. The clonotype was recovered from a man aged 25-45 years in good health. J is TRBJ2-1 and V is TRBV7-9, with D possibly being TRBD2 (5 bases). The CDR3 is CASSLHSGDEQFF. CDR3 sequence (DNA): TGTGCCAGCAGCTTACATTCCGGGGATGAGCAGTTCTTC.